These T cell receptor beta chains were read from a single sample in a study of blood T cell repertoires in COVID-19. Using immunoSEQ multiplex PCR, the repertoire was profiled, and TCRdb retains in-frame clones only, with some absent. The sample contains about 190,000 clones, around four fifths of which appear only once. The sample comprised peripheral blood. These receptors came from a human donor in a cohort sampled during active COVID-19. The CDR3 runs from the conserved cysteine through the conserved F or W. Each record gives: J gene, D gene, clone size, V gene, CDR3 DNA, CDR3 protein. D genes are given only for firm matches. Not every row has a clone size; where given, it reads once, few, many or a size class.

TRBJ2-7,TRBD2,.,TRBV5-1,TGCGCCAGCAGCTTGACTAGCGGAAACTACGAGCAGTACTTC,CASSLTSGNYEQYF
TRBJ2-7,TRBD2,.,TRBV11-2,TGTGCCAGCAGCTTCCTCGAACTAGCGAGTGAGCAGTACTTC,CASSFLELASEQYF
TRBJ1-1,.,.,TRBV27,TGTGCCAGCAGTTTACTGGGGTTCGGATCGAGGGACACTGAAGCTTTCTTT,CASSLLGFGSRDTEAFF
TRBJ2-7,TRBD2,many,TRBV10-2,TGCGCCAGCGGGGACTACTACGAGCAGTACTTC,CASGDYYEQYF
TRBJ1-1,.,.,TRBV6-1,TGTGCCAGCAGTGAAGAGACTCAGATGAACACTGAAGCTTTCTTT,CASSEETQMNTEAFF
TRBJ2-3,.,.,TRBV3-1/TRBV3-2,TGTGCCAGCAGCCAAAGCAGTGGGGGGACAGATACGCAGTATTTT,CASSQSSGGTDTQYF
TRBJ2-7,TRBD2,few,TRBV13,TGTGCCAGCGGACGGGCGCTAGCGGGCTCCTACGAGCAGTACTTC,CASGRALAGSYEQYF
TRBJ1-3,.,.,TRBV5-1,TGCGCCAGCAGCTTGGATCAGGGTTCTGGAAACACCATATATTTT,CASSLDQGSGNTIYF
TRBJ2-7,.,.,TRBV27,TGTGCCAGCAGAGGACTGAGCGAGCAGTACTTC,CASRGLSEQYF
TRBJ2-2,.,once,TRBV27,TGTGCCAGCAGTCTAGCGAGGAACACCGGGGAGCTGTTTTTT,CASSLARNTGELFF
TRBJ2-2,TRBD1,.,TRBV19,TGTGCCAGTAGGTGGACAGGGTTTGATGCCGGGGAGCTGTTTTTT,CASRWTGFDAGELFF
TRBJ1-2,TRBD1,.,TRBV3-1/TRBV3-2,TGTGCCAGCAGCCAAGGGTTGTACAGGGGTGGTGGCTACACCTTC,CASSQGLYRGGGYTF
TRBJ1-2,.,.,TRBV12-3/TRBV12-4,TGTGCCAGCAGCATGACAGCTAACTATGGCTACACCTTC,CASSMTANYGYTF
TRBJ2-3,TRBD1,.,TRBV5-8,TGTGCCAGCAGCTTGACGACGGGACAGGGGAGCACAGATACGCAGTATTTT,CASSLTTGQGSTDTQYF
TRBJ1-5,.,.,TRBV2,TGTGCCAGCAGTGCAGGGATGAATCAGCCCCAGCATTTT,CASSAGMNQPQHF
TRBJ2-6,TRBD1,.,TRBV7-3,TGTGCCAGCACCTTGACCGGGACAGGGCCCCTCGGGGCCAACGTCCTGACTTTC,CASTLTGTGPLGANVLTF